The 10 T cell receptor beta chains given below trace back to one sample, sequenced in a study of cytomegalovirus exposure and HLA in healthy donors. Clones were read by immunoSEQ multiplex PCR, and TCRdb kept only the in-frame ones, dropping some. The sample comprises tens of thousands of clones, 75% to 90% of which are singletons, and 15% rests with the top ten. The sequencing input was PBMCs. The receptors shown here come from a woman between 18 and 29 years old in good health and CMV-seronegative.

Judged by abundance, this clone is medium-sized (0.01 to 0.1%). The V gene is TRBV7-3, the J gene TRBJ2-7, with TRBD2 identical over 9 bases. Germline CDR1 and CDR2: SGHTA and FQGTGA. V was clipped by 4 bases and J by 4 bases; unmatched bases: 8. The CDR3 sequence is 15 residues long. CDR3 residues: CASSSGGAGGYEQYF. The CDR3 nucleotides are TGTGCCAGCAGCTCCGGTGGAGCGGGAGGTTACGAGCAGTACTTC. Full variable domain (rest looked up from reference TRBV7-3 and TRBJ2-7): GAGVSQTPSNKVTEKGKYVELRCDPISGHTALYWYRQSLGQGPEFLIYFQGTGAADDSGLPNDRFFAVRPEGSVSTLKIQRTERGDSAVYLCASSSGGAGGYEQYFGPGTRLTVT.

The rearrangement uses TRBV4-3 and TRBJ2-6, with TRBD1 matching 8 bases. CDR3 length: 15 amino acids. CDR1 LGHNA and CDR2 YSLEER come from the germline V gene. Germline trimming cut 4 bases from V and 2 bases from J; bases unmatched to any gene: 1. CDR3 in DNA: TGCGCCAGCAGCCCACAGGGGGCTGGGGCCAACGTCCTGACTTTC. Its translation is CASSPQGAGANVLTF.

This chain links TRBV5-1 with TRBJ2-7, with 7 nucleotides matching TRBD1. The CDR3 consists of 13 residues. Per the germline V gene, CDR1 is SGHRS and CDR2 is YFSETQ. Trimming took 4 bases from V and 1 from J; bases not matched to a gene: 2. In DNA form, the CDR3 reads TGCGCCAGCAGCATGGGACAGTCCTACGAGCAGTACTTC. This codes for CASSMGQSYEQYF.

This chain joins TRBV9 and TRBJ2-5, with a possible D match to TRBD1 (6 bases). The CDR3 contains 13 residues. Germline CDR1 and CDR2: SGDLS and YYNGEE. The V gene lost 6 bases and the J gene lost 5 bases, with 14 bases spanning the gap. The CDR3: CASNIGGWETQYF. Written as DNA, the CDR3 is TGTGCCAGCAACATAGGGGGTTGGGAGACCCAGTACTTC.

V gene TRBV5-1 combines with J gene TRBJ2-5; D is undetermined. The V end lost 2 bases, the J end lost 5 bases, and 10 bases lay between the germline ends. Germline V gene sequence: CDR1 SGHRS, CDR2 YFSETQ. The CDR3 consists of 13 residues. CDR3 loop: CASSLEERETQYF. CDR3 DNA: TGCGCCAGCAGCTTAGAGGAGAGGGAGACCCAGTACTTC.

This clone appeared a few times. This rearrangement joins TRBV19 to TRBJ1-5; TRBD1 might be the D (5 bases). Germline V CDR1 and CDR2: LNHDA, SQIVND (reference sequence). The V end lost 3 bases, the J end lost 7 bases, and 13 bases lay between the germline ends. This CDR3 comprises 14 residues. This CDR3 reads CASSMVGAWQPQHF. In DNA, the CDR3 is TGTGCCAGTAGTATGGTAGGGGCTTGGCAGCCCCAGCATTTT.

V gene TRBV9 combines with J gene TRBJ2-3; D gene ambiguous. The CDR3 loop spans 15 amino acids. Trimming stripped 2 bases from V and 1 base from J, with 11 bases between. Germline-derived CDR1 and CDR2 are SGDLS and YYNGEE. The CDR3 DNA sequence: TGTGCCAGCAGCGTGACTCCTTCGGGCACAGATACGCAGTATTTT. As protein: CASSVTPSGTDTQYF.

CDR3 residues: CSVTGTSGANVLTF. The CDR3 nucleotides are TGCAGCGTTACAGGAACCTCTGGGGCCAACGTCCTGACTTTC. This chain links TRBV29-1 with TRBJ2-6; the D gene is possibly TRBD1 (5 bases). Germline V gene sequence: CDR1 SQVTM, CDR2 ANQGSEA. Trimming took 5 bases from V and 0 from J, leaving 8 bases between them. CDR3 size: 14 residues.

The J gene is TRBJ2-7, the V gene TRBV5-1; 7 bases line up with TRBD1. J was trimmed by 0 bases and V by 0 bases; bases with no gene match: 0. Germline loops: CDR1 SGHRS, CDR2 YFSETQ. This CDR3 has 14 residues. In nucleotides, the CDR3 is TGCGCCAGCAGCTTGGGACAGGGCTCCTACGAGCAGTACTTC. Protein sequence: CASSLGQGSYEQYF.

The sample holds a few counts of this clone. The rearrangement uses TRBV15 and TRBJ1-2; 8 bases match TRBD1. V dropped 1 base and J dropped 4; count of bases not matched to a gene: 14. Germline V gene sequence: CDR1 LNHNV, CDR2 YYDKDF (reference sequence). The CDR3 runs 18 residues. The CDR3 DNA is TGTGCCACCAGCAGAGCCCCTGTCGGACAGGGAATACCCTATGGCTACACCTTC. Amino acid sequence: CATSRAPVGQGIPYGYTF.